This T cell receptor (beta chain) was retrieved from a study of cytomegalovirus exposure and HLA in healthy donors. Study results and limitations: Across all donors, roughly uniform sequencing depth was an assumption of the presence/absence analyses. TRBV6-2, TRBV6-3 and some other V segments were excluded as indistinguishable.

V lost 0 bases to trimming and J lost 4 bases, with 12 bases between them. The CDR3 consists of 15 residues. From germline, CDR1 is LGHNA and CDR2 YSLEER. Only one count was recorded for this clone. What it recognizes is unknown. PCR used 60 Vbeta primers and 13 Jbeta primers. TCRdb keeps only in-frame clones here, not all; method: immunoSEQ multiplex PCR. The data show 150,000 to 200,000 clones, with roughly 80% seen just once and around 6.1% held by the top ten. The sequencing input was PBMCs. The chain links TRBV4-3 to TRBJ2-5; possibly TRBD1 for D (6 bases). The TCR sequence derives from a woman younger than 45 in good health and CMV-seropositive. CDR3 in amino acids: CASSQETTGGETQYF. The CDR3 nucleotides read TGCGCCAGCAGCCAAGAGACGACAGGAGGAGAGACCCAGTACTTC.